This T cell receptor beta chain was recovered during a study of cytomegalovirus exposure and HLA in healthy donors. On the study more broadly: Unique TCRs numbering around 80 million, obtained from HLA-typed donors, made up an early data release. Study outcomes and limitations: At a 0.05 false discovery rate, a later analysis found 18,000 or so TCR beta sequences to be associated with HLA alleles. Later, an analysis showed that TCR beta chains associated with HLA were more clonally expanded than others that were equally common.

PCR employed 60 Vbeta and 13 Jbeta primers. Repertoires were generated with immunoSEQ multiplex PCR, while TCRdb's copy carries only in-frame clones and drops some. The clone table shows 200,000 or so clones, with the ten largest holding 0.7% to 0.8%. Trimming took 0 bases from V and 6 from J; bases not matched to a gene: 2. The length of the CDR3 is 14 residues. Per germline, CDR1 MNHNY and CDR2 SVGAGI (reference sequence). As for this clone: Its antigen is unknown.

The TCR comes from a boy younger than 18 in good health and CMV-seronegative. The specimen was PBMCs. This chain joins TRBV6-6 and TRBJ1-5; 7 bases agree with TRBD1. CDR3 nucleotides: TGTGCCAGCAGTTACTCAGGGGGCGTTCAGCCCCAGCATTTT. Its translation: CASSYSGGVQPQHF.